Described below is a single T cell receptor beta chain sequence and its context. Sequencing was performed with immunoSEQ multiplex PCR; in TCRdb, only in-frame clones are kept and a portion is missing. This table holds 93,000 or so clones, around 88% found once. The CDR3 covers 15 residues. Germline V gives CDR1 MNHEY, CDR2 SVGAGI. Trimming took 2 bases from V and 6 from J, leaving 16 bases between them. This sample is drawn from a study of control samples from healthy donors and cancer patients. The gene calls are TRBV6-5 and TRBJ1-1; D is perhaps TRBD1 (5 bases). This clonotype was sampled from a man in his 60s with lung cancer. Sequenced: PBMCs. Written as DNA, the CDR3 is TGTGCCAGCAGTTACCTTTCGGCAGGGAGATCTGAAGCTTTCTTT. Its protein is CASSYLSAGRSEAFF.